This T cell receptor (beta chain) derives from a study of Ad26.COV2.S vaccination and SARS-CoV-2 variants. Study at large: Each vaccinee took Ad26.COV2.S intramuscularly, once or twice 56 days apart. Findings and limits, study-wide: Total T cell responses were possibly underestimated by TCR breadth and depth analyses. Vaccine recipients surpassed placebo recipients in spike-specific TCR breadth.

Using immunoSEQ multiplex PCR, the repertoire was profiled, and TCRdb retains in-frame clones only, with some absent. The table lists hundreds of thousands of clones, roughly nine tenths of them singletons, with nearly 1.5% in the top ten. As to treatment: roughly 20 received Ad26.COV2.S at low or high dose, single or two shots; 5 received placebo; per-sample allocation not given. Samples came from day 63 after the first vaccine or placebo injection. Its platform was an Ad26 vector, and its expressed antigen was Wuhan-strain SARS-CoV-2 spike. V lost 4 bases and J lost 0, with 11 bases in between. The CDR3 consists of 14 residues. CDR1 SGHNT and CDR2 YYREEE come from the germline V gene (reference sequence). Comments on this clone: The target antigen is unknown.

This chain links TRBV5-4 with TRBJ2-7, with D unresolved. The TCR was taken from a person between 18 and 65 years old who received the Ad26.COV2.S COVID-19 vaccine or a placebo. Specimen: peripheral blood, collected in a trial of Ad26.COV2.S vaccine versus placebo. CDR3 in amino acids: CASSPGRSSYEQYF. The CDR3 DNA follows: TGTGCCAGCAGCCCCGGACGGAGCTCCTACGAGCAGTACTTC.